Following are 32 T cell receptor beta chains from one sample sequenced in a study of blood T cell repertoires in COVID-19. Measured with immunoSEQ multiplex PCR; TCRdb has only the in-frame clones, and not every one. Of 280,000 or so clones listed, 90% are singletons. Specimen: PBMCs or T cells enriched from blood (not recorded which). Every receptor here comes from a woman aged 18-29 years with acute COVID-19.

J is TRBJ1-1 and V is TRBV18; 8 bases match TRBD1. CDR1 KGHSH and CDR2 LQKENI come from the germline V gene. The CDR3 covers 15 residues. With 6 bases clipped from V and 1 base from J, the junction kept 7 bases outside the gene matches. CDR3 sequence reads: CASSQGTGTNTEAFF. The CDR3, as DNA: TGTGCCAGCTCCCAAGGGACAGGCACGAACACTGAAGCTTTCTTT.

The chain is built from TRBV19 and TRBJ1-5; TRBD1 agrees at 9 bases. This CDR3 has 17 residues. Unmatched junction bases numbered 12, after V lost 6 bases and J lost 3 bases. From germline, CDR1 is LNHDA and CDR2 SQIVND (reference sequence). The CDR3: CASRRTGGLDSNQPQHF. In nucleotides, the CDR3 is TGTGCCAGTAGACGAACAGGGGGCCTAGATTCCAATCAGCCCCAGCATTTT.

The CDR3 DNA follows: TGTGCCAGCAGTTTCGATCCCGGGACACTCTACAATGAGCAGTTCTTC. This translates into CASSFDPGTLYNEQFF. The chain links TRBV6-5 to TRBJ2-1, with a weak D call TRBD1 (6 bases). The CDR3 covers 16 residues. CDR1 and CDR2 from the germline V gene are MNHEY and SVGAGI. Trimming left V 4 bases short and J 3 bases short, with 16 bases between.

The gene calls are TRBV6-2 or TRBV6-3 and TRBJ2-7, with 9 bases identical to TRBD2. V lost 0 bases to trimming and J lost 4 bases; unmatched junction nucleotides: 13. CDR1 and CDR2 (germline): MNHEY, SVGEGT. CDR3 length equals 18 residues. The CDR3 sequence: CASSYSPPGSGRRYEQYF. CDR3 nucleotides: TGTGCCAGCAGTTACTCACCTCCGGGAAGCGGGAGGAGGTACGAGCAGTACTTC.

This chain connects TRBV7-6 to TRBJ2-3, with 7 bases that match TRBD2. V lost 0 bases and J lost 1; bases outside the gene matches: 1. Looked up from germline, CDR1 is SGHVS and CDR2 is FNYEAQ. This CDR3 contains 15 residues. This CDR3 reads CASSLASGGTDTQYF. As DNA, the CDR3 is TGTGCCAGCAGCTTAGCAAGCGGGGGCACAGATACGCAGTATTTT.

The CDR3 DNA reads TGTGCCAGCAGGCGATCCTTCGGGGGAGATGACGAGCAGTACTTC. Translated: CASRRSFGGDDEQYF. The chain combines TRBV7-9 with TRBJ2-7, with a weak D call TRBD2 (6 bases). In germline, CDR1 is SEHNR, CDR2 FQNEAQ (reference sequence). Trimming took off 6 bases at V and 5 bases at J, with 20 bases between the two ends. The CDR3 is 15 amino acids.

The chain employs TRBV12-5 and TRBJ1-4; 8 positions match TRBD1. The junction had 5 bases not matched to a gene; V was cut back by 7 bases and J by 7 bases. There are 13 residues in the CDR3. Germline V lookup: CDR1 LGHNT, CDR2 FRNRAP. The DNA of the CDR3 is TGTGCTAGTGCAGGGGGCTACGGTGAAAAACTGTTTTTT. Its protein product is CASAGGYGEKLFF.

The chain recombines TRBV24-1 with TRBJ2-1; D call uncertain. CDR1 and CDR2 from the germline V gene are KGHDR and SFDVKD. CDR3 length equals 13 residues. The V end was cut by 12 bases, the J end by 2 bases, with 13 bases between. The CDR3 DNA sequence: TGTGCCTCCCCGCGGTGCCCCTACAATGAGCAGTTCTTC. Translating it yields CASPRCPYNEQFF.

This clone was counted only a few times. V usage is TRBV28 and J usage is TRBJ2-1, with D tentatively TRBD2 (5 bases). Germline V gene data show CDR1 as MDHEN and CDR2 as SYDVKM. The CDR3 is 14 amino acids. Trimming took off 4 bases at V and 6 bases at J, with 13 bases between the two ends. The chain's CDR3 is CASSYTGDTNEQFF. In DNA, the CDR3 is TGTGCCAGCAGTTACACCGGGGATACCAATGAGCAGTTCTTC.

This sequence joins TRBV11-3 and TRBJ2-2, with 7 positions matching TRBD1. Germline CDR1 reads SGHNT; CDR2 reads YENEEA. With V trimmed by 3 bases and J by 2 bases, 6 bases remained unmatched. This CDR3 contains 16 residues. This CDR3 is CASSFRTGPNTGELFF. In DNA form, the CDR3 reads TGTGCCAGCAGCTTCCGGACAGGACCCAACACCGGGGAGCTGTTTTTT.

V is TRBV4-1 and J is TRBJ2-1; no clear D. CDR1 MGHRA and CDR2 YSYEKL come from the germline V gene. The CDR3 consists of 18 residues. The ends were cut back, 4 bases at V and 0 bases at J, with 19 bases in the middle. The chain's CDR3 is CASSRSTTRSSSYNEQFF. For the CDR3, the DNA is TGCGCCAGCAGCCGAAGTACTACGCGGTCTAGCTCCTACAATGAGCAGTTCTTC.

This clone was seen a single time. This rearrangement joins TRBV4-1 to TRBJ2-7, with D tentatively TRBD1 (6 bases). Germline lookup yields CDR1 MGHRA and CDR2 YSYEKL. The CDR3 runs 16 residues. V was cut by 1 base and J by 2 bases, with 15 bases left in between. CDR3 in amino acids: CASSQGGHGRAYEQYF. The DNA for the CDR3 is TGCGCCAGCAGCCAAGGGGGGCACGGCCGGGCCTACGAGCAGTACTTC.

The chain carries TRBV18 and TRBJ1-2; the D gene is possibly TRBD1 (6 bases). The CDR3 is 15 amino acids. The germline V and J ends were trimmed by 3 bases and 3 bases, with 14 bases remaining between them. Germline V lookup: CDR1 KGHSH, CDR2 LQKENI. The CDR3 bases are TGTGCCAGCTCACCCATGGACAGTGTGGACTATGGCTACACCTTC. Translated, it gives CASSPMDSVDYGYTF.

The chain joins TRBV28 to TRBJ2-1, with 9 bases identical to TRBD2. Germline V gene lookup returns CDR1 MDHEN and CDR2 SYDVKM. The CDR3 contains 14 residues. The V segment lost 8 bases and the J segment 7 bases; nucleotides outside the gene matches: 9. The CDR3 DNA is TGTGCCAGCCTTAGCGGGAGAGGGTTAAATGAGCAGTTCTTC. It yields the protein CASLSGRGLNEQFF.

The CDR3 nucleotides read TGTGCCAGCAGCATGACGGGGTATGGTTCACCCCTCCACTTT. It yields the protein CASSMTGYGSPLHF. V and J are TRBV5-4 and TRBJ1-6; D is ambiguous. CDR3 length equals 14 residues. Germline loops: CDR1 SGHNT, CDR2 YYREEE (reference sequence). The V end lost 4 bases, the J end lost 9 bases, and 14 bases lay between the germline ends.

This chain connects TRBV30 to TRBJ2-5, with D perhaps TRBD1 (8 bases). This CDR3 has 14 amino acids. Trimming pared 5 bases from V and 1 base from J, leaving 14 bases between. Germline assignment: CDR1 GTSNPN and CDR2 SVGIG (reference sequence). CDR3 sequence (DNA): TGTGCCTGGTACAGGGGGGGGTCCCAAGAGACCCAGTACTTC. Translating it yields CAWYRGGSQETQYF.

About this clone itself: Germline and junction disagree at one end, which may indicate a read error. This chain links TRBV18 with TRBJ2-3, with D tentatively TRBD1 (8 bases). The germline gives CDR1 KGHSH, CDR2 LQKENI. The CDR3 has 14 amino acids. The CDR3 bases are TGTGCCAGCTCACCGGACAGGGAGAGCGGGATAATGAATTTT. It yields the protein CASSPDRESGIMNF.

The CDR3 protein is CASSGPGGTGNYGYTF. The CDR3 nucleotides are TGTGCCAGCAGTGGGCCAGGCGGGACCGGGAACTATGGCTACACCTTC. V gene TRBV2 combines with J gene TRBJ1-2; tentatively, D is TRBD1 (5 bases). Germline loops: CDR1 SNHLY, CDR2 FYNNEI. Deletions cut 4 bases from V and 2 bases from J, with 17 bases between. The CDR3 has 16 amino acids.

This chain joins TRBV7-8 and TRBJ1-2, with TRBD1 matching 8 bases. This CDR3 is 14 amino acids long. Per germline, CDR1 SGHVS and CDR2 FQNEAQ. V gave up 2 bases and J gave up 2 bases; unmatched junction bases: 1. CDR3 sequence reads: CASSLQGANYGYTF. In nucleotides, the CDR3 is TGTGCCAGCAGCTTACAGGGGGCAAACTATGGCTACACCTTC.

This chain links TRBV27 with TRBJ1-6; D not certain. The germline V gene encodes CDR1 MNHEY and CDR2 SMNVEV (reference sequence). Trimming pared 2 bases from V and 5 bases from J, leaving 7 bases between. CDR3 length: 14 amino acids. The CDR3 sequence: CASSLGEDNSPLHF. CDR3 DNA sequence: TGTGCCAGCAGTTTAGGGGAGGATAATTCACCCCTCCACTTT.

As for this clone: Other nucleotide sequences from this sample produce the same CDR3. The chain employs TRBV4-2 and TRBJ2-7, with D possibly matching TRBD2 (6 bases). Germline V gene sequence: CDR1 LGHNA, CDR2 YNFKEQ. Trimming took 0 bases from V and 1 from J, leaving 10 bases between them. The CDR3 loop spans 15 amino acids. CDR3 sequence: CASSQELAGSYEQYF. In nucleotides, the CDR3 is TGTGCCAGCAGCCAAGAACTAGCCGGGTCCTACGAGCAGTACTTC.

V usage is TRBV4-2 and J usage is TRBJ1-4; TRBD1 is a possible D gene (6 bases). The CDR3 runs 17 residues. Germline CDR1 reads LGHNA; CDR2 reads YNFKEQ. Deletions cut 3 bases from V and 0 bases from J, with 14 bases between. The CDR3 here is CASSHAIRGTTNEKLFF. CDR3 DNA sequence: TGTGCCAGCAGCCACGCCATCAGGGGTACAACTAATGAAAAACTGTTTTTT.

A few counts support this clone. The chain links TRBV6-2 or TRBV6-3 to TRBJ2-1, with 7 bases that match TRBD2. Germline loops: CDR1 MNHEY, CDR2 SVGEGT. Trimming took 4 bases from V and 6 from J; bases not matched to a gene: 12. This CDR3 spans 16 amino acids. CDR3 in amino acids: CASSSPTAGAFNEQFF. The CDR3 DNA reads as TGTGCCAGCAGTTCCCCCACCGCGGGAGCCTTCAATGAGCAGTTCTTC.

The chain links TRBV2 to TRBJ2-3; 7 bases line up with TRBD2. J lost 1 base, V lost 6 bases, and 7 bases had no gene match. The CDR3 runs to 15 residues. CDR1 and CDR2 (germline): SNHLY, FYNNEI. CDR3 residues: CASRLAGARTDTQYF. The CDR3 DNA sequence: TGTGCCAGCAGGTTGGCGGGAGCGCGCACAGATACGCAGTATTTT.

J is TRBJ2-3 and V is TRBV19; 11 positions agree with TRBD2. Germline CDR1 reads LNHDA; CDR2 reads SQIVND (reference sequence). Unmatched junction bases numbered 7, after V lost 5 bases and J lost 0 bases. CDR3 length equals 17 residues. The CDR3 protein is CASSSDRTSGSTDTQYF. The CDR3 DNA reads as TGTGCCAGTAGTTCGGACCGGACTAGCGGGAGCACAGATACGCAGTATTTT.

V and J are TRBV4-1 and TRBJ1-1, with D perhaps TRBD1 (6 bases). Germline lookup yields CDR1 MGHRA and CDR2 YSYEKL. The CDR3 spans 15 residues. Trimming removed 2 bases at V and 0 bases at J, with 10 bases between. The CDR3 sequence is CASSQSGTMNTEAFF. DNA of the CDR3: TGCGCCAGCAGCCAATCCGGGACAATGAACACTGAAGCTTTCTTT.

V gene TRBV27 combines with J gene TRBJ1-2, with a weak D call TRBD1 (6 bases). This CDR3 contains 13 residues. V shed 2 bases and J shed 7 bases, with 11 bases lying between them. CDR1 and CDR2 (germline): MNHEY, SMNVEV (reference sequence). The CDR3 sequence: CASSLGTRGGYTF. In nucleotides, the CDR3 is TGTGCCAGCAGTTTAGGGACAAGGGGTGGCTACACCTTC.

The chain's CDR3 is CASSSQARWTYNEQFF. The CDR3 DNA follows: TGTGCCAGCAGCTCTCAAGCGAGGTGGACCTACAATGAGCAGTTCTTC. The chain has TRBV11-2 and TRBJ2-1, with D unresolved. V lost 4 bases to trimming and J lost 2 bases, with 15 bases between them. The CDR3 sequence is 16 residues long. The V gene's germline CDR1 is SGHAT and CDR2 FQNNGV.

The CDR3 nucleotides are TGCGCCAGCAGCTTAGCGCCGGGACAGGACTATGGCTACACCTTC. Translated, it gives CASSLAPGQDYGYTF. The chain recombines TRBV5-1 with TRBJ1-2; TRBD1 agrees at 8 bases. CDR1 is SGHRS, CDR2 YFSETQ, per germline. There are 15 residues in the CDR3. After removal of 2 bases from V and 3 bases from J, the junction contained 6 bases not matched to a gene.

CDR3 amino acids: CASSIAGTSGSSPYEQYF. CDR3 in DNA: TGTGCCAGTAGTATAGCGGGGACTAGCGGGAGCTCGCCCTACGAGCAGTACTTC. The chain is built from TRBV19 and TRBJ2-7, with 14 positions matching TRBD2. V lost 1 base to trimming and J lost 2 bases; unmatched junction nucleotides: 7. CDR1 is LNHDA and CDR2 is SQIVND in the germline V gene (reference sequence). CDR3 size: 18 residues.

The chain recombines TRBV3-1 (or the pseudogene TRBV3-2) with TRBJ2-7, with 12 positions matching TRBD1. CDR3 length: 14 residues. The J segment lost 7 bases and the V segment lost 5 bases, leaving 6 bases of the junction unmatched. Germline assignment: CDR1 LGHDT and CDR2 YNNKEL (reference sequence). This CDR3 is CASSFRDRGQEQYF. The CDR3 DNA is TGTGCCAGCAGCTTCCGGGACAGGGGGCAGGAGCAGTACTTC.

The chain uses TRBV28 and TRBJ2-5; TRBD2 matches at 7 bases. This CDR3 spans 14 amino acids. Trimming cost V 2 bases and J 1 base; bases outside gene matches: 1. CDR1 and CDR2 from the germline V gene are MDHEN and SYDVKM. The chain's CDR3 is CASSLGGSQETQYF. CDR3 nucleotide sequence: TGTGCCAGCAGTTTAGGCGGGAGCCAAGAGACCCAGTACTTC.